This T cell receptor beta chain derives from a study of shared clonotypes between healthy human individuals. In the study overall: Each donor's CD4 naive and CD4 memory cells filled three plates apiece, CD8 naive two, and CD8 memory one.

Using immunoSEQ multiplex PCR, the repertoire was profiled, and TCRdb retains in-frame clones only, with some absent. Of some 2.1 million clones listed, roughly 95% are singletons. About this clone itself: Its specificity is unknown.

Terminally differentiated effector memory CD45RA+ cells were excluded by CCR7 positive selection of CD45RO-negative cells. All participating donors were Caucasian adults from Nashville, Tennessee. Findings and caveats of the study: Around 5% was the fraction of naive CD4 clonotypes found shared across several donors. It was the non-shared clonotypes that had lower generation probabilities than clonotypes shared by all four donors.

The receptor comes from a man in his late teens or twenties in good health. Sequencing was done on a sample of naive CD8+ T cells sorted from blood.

In DNA, the CDR3 is TGTGCCAGCAACATAGGGGGATCCAACACTGAAGCTTTCTTT. It codes for CASNIGGSNTEAFF. V gene TRBV9 combines with J gene TRBJ1-1, with a weak D call TRBD1 (6 bases). The CDR3 is 14 amino acids. The V gene's germline CDR1 is SGDLS and CDR2 YYNGEE. Trimming stripped 6 bases from V and 2 bases from J, with 14 bases between.